A single T cell receptor beta chain is shown here with its context. Its cognate antigen is unknown. The sample belongs to a study of cytomegalovirus exposure and HLA in healthy donors. Background on the study: Out of fewer than 500 genotyped donors, 81% belonged to the Caucasian-associated ancestry cluster.

This PCR relied on a set of 60 Vbeta primers and 13 Jbeta primers. The method was immunoSEQ multiplex PCR; TCRdb's version includes in-frame clones alone and lacks a portion of them. The sample contains about 150,000 clones, less than 85% of which appear only once. Overall study results and limits: Investigators reported approximately 150 TCR beta chains as tied to cytomegalovirus.

This TCR derives from a boy younger than 10 in good health and CMV-seronegative. Sequencing was carried out using PBMCs.

CDR3 DNA: TGCGCCAGCAGCTTGGCGGGGGGAAGAACCAAAAACATTCAGTACTTC. Its translation: CASSLAGGRTKNIQYF. This rearrangement joins TRBV5-1 to TRBJ2-4; 7 nucleotides align to TRBD2. Germline CDR1 reads SGHRS; CDR2 reads YFSETQ. The CDR3 runs to 16 residues. V lost 0 bases, J lost 2 bases, and 5 bases stayed unmatched.